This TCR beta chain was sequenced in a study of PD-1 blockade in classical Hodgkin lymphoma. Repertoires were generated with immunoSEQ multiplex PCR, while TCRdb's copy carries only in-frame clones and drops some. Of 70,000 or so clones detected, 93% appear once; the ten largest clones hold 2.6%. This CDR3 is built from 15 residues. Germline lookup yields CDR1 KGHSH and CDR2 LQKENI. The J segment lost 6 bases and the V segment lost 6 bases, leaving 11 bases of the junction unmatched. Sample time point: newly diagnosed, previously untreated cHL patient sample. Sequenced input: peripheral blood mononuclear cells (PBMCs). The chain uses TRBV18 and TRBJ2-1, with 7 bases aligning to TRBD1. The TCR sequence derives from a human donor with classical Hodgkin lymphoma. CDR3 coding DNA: TGTGCCAGCTCCGCCGGGACAGCGTTAGCCAATGAGCAGTTCTTC. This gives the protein CASSAGTALANEQFF.